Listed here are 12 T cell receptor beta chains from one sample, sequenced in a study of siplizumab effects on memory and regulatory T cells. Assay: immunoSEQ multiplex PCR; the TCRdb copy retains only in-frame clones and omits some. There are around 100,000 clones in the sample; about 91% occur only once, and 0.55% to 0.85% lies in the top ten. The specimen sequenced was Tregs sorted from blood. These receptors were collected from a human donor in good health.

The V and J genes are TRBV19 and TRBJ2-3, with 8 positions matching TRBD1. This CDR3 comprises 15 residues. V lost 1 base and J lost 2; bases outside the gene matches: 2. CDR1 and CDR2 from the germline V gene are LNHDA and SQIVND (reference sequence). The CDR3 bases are TGTGCCAGTAGTATAGGACAGGGGAACACAGATACGCAGTATTTT. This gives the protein CASSIGQGNTDTQYF.

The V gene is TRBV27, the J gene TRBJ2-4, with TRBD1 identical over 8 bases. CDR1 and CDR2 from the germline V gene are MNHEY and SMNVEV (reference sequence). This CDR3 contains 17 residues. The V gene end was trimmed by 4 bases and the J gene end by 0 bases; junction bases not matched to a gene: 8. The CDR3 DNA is TGTGCCAGCAGTTCAGGACAGGGAAAGATAGCCAAAAACATTCAGTACTTC. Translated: CASSSGQGKIAKNIQYF.

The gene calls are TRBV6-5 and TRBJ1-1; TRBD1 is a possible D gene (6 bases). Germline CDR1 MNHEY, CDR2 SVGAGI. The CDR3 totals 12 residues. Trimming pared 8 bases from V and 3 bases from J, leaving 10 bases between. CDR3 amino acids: CASGRTDTEAFF. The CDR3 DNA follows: TGTGCCAGCGGCAGGACAGACACTGAAGCTTTCTTT.

The CDR3 DNA follows: TGTGCCAGCAGTGAATATTTCCTCTCGGTGCTCTCTGGAAACACCATATATTTT. Translation gives CASSEYFLSVLSGNTIYF. The chain uses TRBV6-1 and TRBJ1-3; D is undetermined. Germline V CDR1 and CDR2: MNHNS, SASEGT. V lost 2 bases and J lost 0, with 17 bases in between. The CDR3 has 18 residues.

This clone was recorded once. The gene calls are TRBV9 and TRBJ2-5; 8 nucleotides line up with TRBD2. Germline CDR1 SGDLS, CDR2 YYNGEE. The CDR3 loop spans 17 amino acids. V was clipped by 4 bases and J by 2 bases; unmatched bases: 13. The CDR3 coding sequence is TGTGCCAGCAGCTCACGGGCGCTAGCGGGTATACAAGAGACCCAGTACTTC. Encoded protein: CASSSRALAGIQETQYF.

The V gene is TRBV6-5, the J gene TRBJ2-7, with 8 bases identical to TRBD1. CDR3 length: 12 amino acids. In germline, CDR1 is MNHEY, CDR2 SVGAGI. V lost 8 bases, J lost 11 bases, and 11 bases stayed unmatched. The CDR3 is CASWARGQKEYF. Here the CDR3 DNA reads TGTGCCAGCTGGGCCAGGGGGCAAAAGGAGTACTTC.

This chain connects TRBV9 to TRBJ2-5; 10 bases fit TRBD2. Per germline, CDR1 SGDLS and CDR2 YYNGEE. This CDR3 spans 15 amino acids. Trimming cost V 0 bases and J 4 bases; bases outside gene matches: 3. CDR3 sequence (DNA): TGTGCCAGCAGCGTAGGGGTAGCGGGAGGAGAGACCCAGTACTTC. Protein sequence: CASSVGVAGGETQYF.

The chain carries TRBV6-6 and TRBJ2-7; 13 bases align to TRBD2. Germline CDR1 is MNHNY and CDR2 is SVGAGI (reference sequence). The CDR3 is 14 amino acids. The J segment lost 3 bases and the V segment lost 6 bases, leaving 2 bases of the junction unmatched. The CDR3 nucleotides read TGTGCCAGCAGACGGACTAGCGGGAGCTACGAGCAGTACTTC. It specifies CASRRTSGSYEQYF.

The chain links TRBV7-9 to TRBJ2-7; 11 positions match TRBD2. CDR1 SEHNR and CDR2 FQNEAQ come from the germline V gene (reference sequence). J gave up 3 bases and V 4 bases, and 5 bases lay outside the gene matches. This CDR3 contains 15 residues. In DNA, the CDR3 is TGTGCCAGCAGCTCCGGGACTAGCGGAAGCTACGAGCAGTACTTC. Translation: CASSSGTSGSYEQYF.

The CDR3 protein is CASSVTPWGNQPQHF. Written as DNA, the CDR3 is TGTGCCAGCAGCGTAACGCCCTGGGGCAATCAGCCCCAGCATTTT. This chain connects TRBV9 to TRBJ1-5; no clear D gene. This CDR3 is 15 amino acids long. Trimming left V 1 base short and J 2 bases short, with 10 bases between. CDR1 is SGDLS, CDR2 YYNGEE, per germline.

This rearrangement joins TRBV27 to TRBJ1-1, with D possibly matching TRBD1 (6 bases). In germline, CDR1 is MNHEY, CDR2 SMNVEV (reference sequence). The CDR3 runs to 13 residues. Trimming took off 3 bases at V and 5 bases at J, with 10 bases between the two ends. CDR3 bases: TGTGCCAGCAGTTTTCTTACAGGGACTGAAGCTTTCTTT. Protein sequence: CASSFLTGTEAFF.

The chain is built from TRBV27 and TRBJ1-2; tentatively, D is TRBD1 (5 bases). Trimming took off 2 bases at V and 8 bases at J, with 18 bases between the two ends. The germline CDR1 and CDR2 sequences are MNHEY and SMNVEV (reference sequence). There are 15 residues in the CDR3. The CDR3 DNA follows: TGTGCCAGCAGTTTAGAAATCCCAGTCCGGACAGGCTACACCTTC. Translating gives CASSLEIPVRTGYTF.